The 4 T cell receptor beta chains listed next were all sequenced from one sample in a study of blood T cell repertoires in COVID-19. Here immunoSEQ multiplex PCR was the method, and the copy in TCRdb shows in-frame clones only, minus some. This sample has more than 200,000 clones; 80% to 85% occur once, and the top ten carry 10% to 13%. Specimen: peripheral blood. These receptors came from a woman older than 75 with COVID-19, enrolled during active disease.

V gene TRBV7-2 combines with J gene TRBJ1-5; TRBD1 aligns across 7 bases. The germline V gene encodes CDR1 SGHTA and CDR2 FQGNSA. This CDR3 spans 13 amino acids. Trimming cost V 5 bases and J 7 bases; bases outside gene matches: 5. The chain's CDR3 is CASSIGQEQPQHF. In DNA, the CDR3 is TGTGCCAGCAGCATTGGACAGGAACAGCCCCAGCATTTT.

To note about this clone: The junction departs from the called germline gene at one end, perhaps through a read error. V gene TRBV6-2 or TRBV6-3 combines with J gene TRBJ2-5; 8 bases agree with TRBD1. This CDR3 region has 14 residues. Germline CDR1 is MNHEY and CDR2 is SVGEGT. CDR3 residues: CAGSYWTGTETQYF. The CDR3 region has the DNA TGTGCCGGCAGTTATTGGACAGGGACGGAGACCCAGTACTTC.

V usage is TRBV28 and J usage is TRBJ1-4; 7 positions agree with TRBD1. CDR3 length: 13 amino acids. CDR1 is MDHEN, CDR2 SYDVKM, per germline. Losses at the gene ends were 10 bases for V and 7 bases for J; bases not matched to a gene: 9. CDR3 sequence: CATFTGTVEKLFF. CDR3 in DNA: TGTGCCACCTTTACCGGGACAGTTGAAAAACTGTTTTTT.

The genes are TRBV5-5 and TRBJ1-6; D perhaps matches TRBD1 (5 bases). This CDR3 is built from 17 residues. Between the trimmed V and J ends, which lost 0 bases and 5 bases, there was a span of 15 bases. Germline assignment: CDR1 SGHKS and CDR2 YYEKEE (reference sequence). The CDR3, as DNA: TGTGCCAGCAGCTTGGAGACAGACGCTCTCAATAATTCACCCCTCCACTTT. Protein sequence: CASSLETDALNNSPLHF.